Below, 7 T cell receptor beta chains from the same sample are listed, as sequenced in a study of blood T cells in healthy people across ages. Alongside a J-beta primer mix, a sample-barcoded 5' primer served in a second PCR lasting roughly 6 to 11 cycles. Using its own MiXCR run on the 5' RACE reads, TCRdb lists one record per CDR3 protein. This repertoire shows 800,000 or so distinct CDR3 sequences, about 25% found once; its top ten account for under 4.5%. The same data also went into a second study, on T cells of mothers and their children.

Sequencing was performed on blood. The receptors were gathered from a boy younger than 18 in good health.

The CDR3 protein is CASSSERRAETQYF. CDR3 nucleotides: TGTGCCAGCAGTTCGGAACGTAGGGCAGAGACCCAGTACTTC. The chain has TRBV6-2 or TRBV6-3 and TRBJ2-5; no definite D call. This CDR3 comprises 14 residues. V was pared by 4 bases and J by 4 bases, with 13 bases between. The germline V gene encodes CDR1 MNHEY and CDR2 SVGEGT.

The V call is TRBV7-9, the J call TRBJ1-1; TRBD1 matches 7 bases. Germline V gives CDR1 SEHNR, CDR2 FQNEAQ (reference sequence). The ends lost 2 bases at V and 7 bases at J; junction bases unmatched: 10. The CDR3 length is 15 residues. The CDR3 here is CASSLRGPTGDEAFF. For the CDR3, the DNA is TGTGCCAGCAGCTTACGGGGCCCTACAGGGGATGAAGCTTTCTTT.

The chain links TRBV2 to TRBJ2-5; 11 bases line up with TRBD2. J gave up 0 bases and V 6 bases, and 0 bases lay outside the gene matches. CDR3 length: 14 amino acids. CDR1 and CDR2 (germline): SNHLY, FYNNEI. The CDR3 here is CASRGLADQETQYF. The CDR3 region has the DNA TGTGCCAGCAGGGGACTAGCGGACCAAGAGACCCAGTACTTC.

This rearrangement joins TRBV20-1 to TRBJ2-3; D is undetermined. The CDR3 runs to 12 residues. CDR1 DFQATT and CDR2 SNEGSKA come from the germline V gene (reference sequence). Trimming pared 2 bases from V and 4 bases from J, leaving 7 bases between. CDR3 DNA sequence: TGCAGTGCTAGACCCGGTGCAGATACGCAGTATTTT. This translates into CSARPGADTQYF.

The CDR3 sequence: CSASRGLVYQETQYF. CDR3 nucleotides: TGCAGTGCTAGTCGCGGACTAGTGTACCAAGAGACCCAGTACTTC. This chain uses TRBV20-1 with TRBJ2-5; 7 bases agree with TRBD2. The CDR3 covers 15 residues. The germline gives CDR1 DFQATT, CDR2 SNEGSKA (reference sequence). J gave up 0 bases and V 3 bases, and 7 bases lay outside the gene matches.

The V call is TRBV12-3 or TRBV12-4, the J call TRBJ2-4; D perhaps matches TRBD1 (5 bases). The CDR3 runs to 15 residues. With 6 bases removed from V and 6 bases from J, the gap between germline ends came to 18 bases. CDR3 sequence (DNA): TGTGCCAGCAGACCCCGACAGTCCTCCGCAAACATTCAGTACTTC. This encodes CASRPRQSSANIQYF.

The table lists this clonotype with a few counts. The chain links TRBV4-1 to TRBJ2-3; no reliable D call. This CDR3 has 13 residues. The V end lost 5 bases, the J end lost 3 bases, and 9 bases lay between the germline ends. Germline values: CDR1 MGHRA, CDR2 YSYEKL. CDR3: CASSSAATDTQYF. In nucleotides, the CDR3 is TGCGCCAGCAGCTCGGCTGCAACAGATACGCAGTATTTT.